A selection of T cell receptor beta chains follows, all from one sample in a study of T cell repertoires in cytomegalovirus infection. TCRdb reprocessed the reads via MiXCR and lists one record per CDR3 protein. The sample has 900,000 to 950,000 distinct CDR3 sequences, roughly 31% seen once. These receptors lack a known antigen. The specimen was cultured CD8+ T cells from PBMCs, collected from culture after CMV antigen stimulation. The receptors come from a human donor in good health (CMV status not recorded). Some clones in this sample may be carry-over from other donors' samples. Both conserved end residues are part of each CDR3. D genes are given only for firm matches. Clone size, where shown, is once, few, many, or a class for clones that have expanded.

CDR3 protein: CAITQGATEAFF
CDR3 DNA: TGTGCCATCACACAGGGTGCCACTGAAGCTTTCTTT
clone size: once
J gene: TRBJ1-1
V gene: TRBV10-3
D gene: NA

CDR3 protein: CATAPGLGGNEQFF
CDR3 DNA: TGTGCCACCGCACCGGGCCTCGGGGGCAATGAGCAGTTCTTC
clone size: many
J gene: TRBJ2-1
V gene: TRBV6-5
D gene: NA

CDR3 protein: CASSFLGAGELFF
CDR3 DNA: TGTGCCAGCAGTTTTTTAGGAGCCGGGGAGCTGTTTTTT
clone size: NA
J gene: TRBJ2-2
V gene: TRBV28
D gene: NA

CDR3 protein: CASSLLWDSGNTIYF
CDR3 DNA: TGTGCCAGCAGCCTATTATGGGACAGCGGAAACACCATATATTTT
clone size: few
J gene: TRBJ1-3
V gene: TRBV11-2
D gene: TRBD1

CDR3 protein: CAIRAVREGYTF
CDR3 DNA: TGTGCCATCAGGGCTGTAAGAGAGGGCTACACCTTC
clone size: NA
J gene: TRBJ1-2
V gene: TRBV10-3
D gene: NA

CDR3 protein: CASRRQGAYGDYVYTF
CDR3 DNA: TGTGCCAGCCGAAGACAGGGGGCGTATGGTGACTATGTCTACACCTTC
clone size: NA
J gene: TRBJ1-2
V gene: TRBV6-6
D gene: TRBD1

CDR3 protein: CATSVSANTEAFF
CDR3 DNA: TGTGCCACCAGTGTTTCAGCGAACACTGAAGCTTTCTTT
clone size: few
J gene: TRBJ1-1
V gene: TRBV24-1
D gene: NA

CDR3 protein: CASSLRANGPMSTDTQYF
CDR3 DNA: TGTGCCAGCAGCTTACGGGCGAACGGACCTATGAGCACAGATACGCAGTATTTT
clone size: many
J gene: TRBJ2-3
V gene: TRBV7-6
D gene: NA

CDR3 protein: CASSHGTTNYGYTF
CDR3 DNA: TGTGCCAGCAGTCACGGGACAACCAACTATGGCTACACCTTC
clone size: few
J gene: TRBJ1-2
V gene: TRBV2
D gene: NA

CDR3 protein: CSARGTGDYEQYF
CDR3 DNA: TGCAGTGCTAGAGGGACAGGGGATTACGAGCAGTACTTC
clone size: NA
J gene: TRBJ2-7
V gene: TRBV20-1
D gene: TRBD1

CDR3 protein: CASSQVKLNTEAFF
CDR3 DNA: TGCGCCAGCAGCCAAGTCAAGCTGAACACTGAAGCTTTCTTT
clone size: few
J gene: TRBJ1-1
V gene: TRBV4-3
D gene: NA

CDR3 protein: CASNPRTASSYNEQFF
CDR3 DNA: TGTGCCAGCAATCCCAGGACAGCTAGCTCCTACAATGAGCAGTTCTTC
clone size: few
J gene: TRBJ2-1
V gene: TRBV6-1
D gene: NA

CDR3 protein: CAISGTERGDTQYF
CDR3 DNA: TGTGCCATCAGCGGGACGGAAAGAGGAGATACGCAGTATTTT
clone size: few
J gene: TRBJ2-3
V gene: TRBV10-3
D gene: NA

CDR3 protein: CASSLSTGAGRYGYTF
CDR3 DNA: TGTGCCAGCAGTTTATCGACAGGGGCCGGCCGCTATGGCTACACCTTC
clone size: NA
J gene: TRBJ1-2
V gene: TRBV27
D gene: TRBD1

CDR3 protein: CASFGERGLYNEQFF
CDR3 DNA: TGTGCCAGCTTTGGGGAGCGGGGCCTCTACAATGAGCAGTTCTTC
clone size: NA
J gene: TRBJ2-1
V gene: TRBV6-2/TRBV6-3
D gene: TRBD2

CDR3 protein: CASSYRTSGDPTDTQYF
CDR3 DNA: TGTGCCAGCAGTTACCGGACTAGCGGGGACCCCACAGATACGCAGTATTTT
clone size: NA
J gene: TRBJ2-3
V gene: TRBV6-2/TRBV6-3
D gene: TRBD2

CDR3 protein: CASRLGYTEAFF
CDR3 DNA: TGTGCCAGCCGCCTGGGGTACACTGAAGCTTTCTTT
clone size: few
J gene: TRBJ1-1
V gene: TRBV6-1
D gene: NA

CDR3 protein: CSAREDGEQFF
CDR3 DNA: TGCAGTGCTAGAGAGGACGGTGAGCAGTTCTTC
clone size: few
J gene: TRBJ2-1
V gene: TRBV20-1
D gene: NA

CDR3 protein: CASTTGTDSYNEQFF
CDR3 DNA: TGTGCCAGCACCACCGGGACAGACTCCTACAATGAGCAGTTCTTC
clone size: NA
J gene: TRBJ2-1
V gene: TRBV12-3/TRBV12-4
D gene: TRBD1

CDR3 protein: CASSLEVREQFF
CDR3 DNA: TGTGCCAGCAGCTTGGAAGTCAGGGAACAGTTCTTC
clone size: few
J gene: TRBJ2-1
V gene: TRBV5-4
D gene: NA

CDR3 protein: CASSHLWTGGNSPLHF
CDR3 DNA: TGTGCCAGCAGCCACCTGTGGACAGGGGGCAACTCACCCCTCCACTTT
clone size: many
J gene: TRBJ1-6
V gene: TRBV7-2
D gene: TRBD1

CDR3 protein: CASSYSGGSDLNQPQHF
CDR3 DNA: TGTGCCAGCAGTTACTCAGGTGGGTCGGATTTGAATCAGCCCCAGCATTTT
clone size: NA
J gene: TRBJ1-5
V gene: TRBV6-2/TRBV6-3
D gene: NA

CDR3 protein: CASSQETRAGPMGGEQFF
CDR3 DNA: TGCGCCAGCAGCCAAGAAACGAGGGCAGGCCCTATGGGGGGTGAGCAGTTCTTC
clone size: NA
J gene: TRBJ2-1
V gene: TRBV4-1
D gene: NA